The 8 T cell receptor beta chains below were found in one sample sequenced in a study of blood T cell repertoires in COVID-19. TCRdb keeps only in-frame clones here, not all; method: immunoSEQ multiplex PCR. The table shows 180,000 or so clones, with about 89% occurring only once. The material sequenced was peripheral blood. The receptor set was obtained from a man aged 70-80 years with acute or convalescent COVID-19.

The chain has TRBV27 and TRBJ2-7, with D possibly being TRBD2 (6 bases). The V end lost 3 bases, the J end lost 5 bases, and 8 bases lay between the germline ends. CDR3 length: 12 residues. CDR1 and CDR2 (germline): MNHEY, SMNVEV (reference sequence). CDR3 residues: CASSFTGDEQYF. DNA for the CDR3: TGTGCCAGCAGTTTCACGGGGGACGAGCAGTACTTC.

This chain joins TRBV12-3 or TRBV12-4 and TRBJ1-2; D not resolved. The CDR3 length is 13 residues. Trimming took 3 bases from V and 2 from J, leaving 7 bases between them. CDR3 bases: TGTGCCAGCAGTTTGCCACACAACTATGGCTACACCTTC. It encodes CASSLPHNYGYTF.

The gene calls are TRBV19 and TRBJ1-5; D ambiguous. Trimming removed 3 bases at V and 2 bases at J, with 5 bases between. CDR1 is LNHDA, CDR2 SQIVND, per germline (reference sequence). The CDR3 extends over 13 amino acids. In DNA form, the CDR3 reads TGTGCCAGTAGTATCAATCGCAATCAGCCCCAGCATTTT. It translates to CASSINRNQPQHF.

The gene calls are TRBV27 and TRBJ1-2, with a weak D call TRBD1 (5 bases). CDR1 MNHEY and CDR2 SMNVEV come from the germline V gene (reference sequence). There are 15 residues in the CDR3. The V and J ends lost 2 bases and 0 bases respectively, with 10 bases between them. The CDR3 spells CASSLIRAPNYGYTF. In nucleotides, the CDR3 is TGTGCCAGCAGTTTAATCAGGGCTCCTAACTATGGCTACACCTTC.

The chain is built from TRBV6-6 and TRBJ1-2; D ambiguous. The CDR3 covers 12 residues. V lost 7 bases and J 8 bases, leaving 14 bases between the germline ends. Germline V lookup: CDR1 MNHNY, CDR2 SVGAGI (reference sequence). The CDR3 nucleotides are TGTGCCAGCAACCGCCCCCTCGAGGGCTACACCTTC. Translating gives CASNRPLEGYTF.

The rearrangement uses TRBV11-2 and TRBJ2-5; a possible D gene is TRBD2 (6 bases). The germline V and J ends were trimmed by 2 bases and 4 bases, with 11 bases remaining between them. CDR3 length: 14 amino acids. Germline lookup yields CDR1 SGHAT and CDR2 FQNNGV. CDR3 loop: CASSLRDSVETQYF. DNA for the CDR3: TGTGCCAGCAGCTTAAGGGACTCGGTAGAGACCCAGTACTTC.

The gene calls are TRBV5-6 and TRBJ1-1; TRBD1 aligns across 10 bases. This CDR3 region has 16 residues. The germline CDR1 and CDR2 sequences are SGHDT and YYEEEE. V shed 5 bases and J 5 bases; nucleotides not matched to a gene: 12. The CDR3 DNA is TGTGCCAGCAGGCGTCTGACAGGGGGCGGGAGTACTGAAGCTTTCTTT. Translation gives CASRRLTGGGSTEAFF.

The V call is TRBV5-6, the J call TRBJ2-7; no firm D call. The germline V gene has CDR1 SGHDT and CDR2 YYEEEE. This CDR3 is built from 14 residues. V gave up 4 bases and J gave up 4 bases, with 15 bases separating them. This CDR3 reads CASSDFVRSYEQYF. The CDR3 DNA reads TGTGCCAGCAGCGATTTTGTGCGTTCTTACGAGCAGTACTTC.